A single sample gave rise to the 32 T cell receptor beta chains below, sequenced in a study of blood T cell repertoires in COVID-19. The assay was immunoSEQ multiplex PCR, and TCRdb's table has in-frame clones only and misses some. The sample holds about 320,000 clones, approximately 88% seen once. The sequenced sample consisted of PBMCs or T cells enriched from blood (not recorded which). The receptors originated from a woman under 30 who had recovered from COVID-19.

The chain recombines TRBV7-8 with TRBJ1-5; 7 positions match TRBD1. Unmatched junction bases numbered 5, after V lost 0 bases and J lost 6 bases. The CDR3 extends over 15 amino acids. The germline gives CDR1 SGHVS, CDR2 FQNEAQ. Here the CDR3 reads CASSLAGRGVQPQHF. CDR3 nucleotide sequence: TGTGCCAGCAGCTTAGCGGGCAGGGGGGTTCAGCCCCAGCATTTT.

This clone was recorded only once. The chain has TRBV30 and TRBJ1-1, with D perhaps TRBD1 (6 bases). V was pared by 4 bases and J by 6 bases, with 15 bases between. This CDR3 has 13 residues. Germline loops: CDR1 GTSNPN, CDR2 SVGIG (reference sequence). CDR3 sequence: CAWTRNRVPEAFF. CDR3 in DNA: TGTGCCTGGACCCGAAACAGGGTGCCTGAAGCTTTCTTT.

This chain uses TRBV28 with TRBJ1-2, with no clear D. The CDR3 spans 15 residues. Trimming took off 6 bases at V and 1 base at J, with 15 bases between the two ends. Germline lookup yields CDR1 MDHEN and CDR2 SYDVKM. The chain's CDR3 is CASRGGSGGNYGYTF. CDR3 bases: TGTGCCAGCAGGGGAGGGTCAGGTGGTAACTATGGCTACACCTTC.

This rearrangement joins TRBV7-6 to TRBJ2-2; 9 positions match TRBD2. Germline trimming cut 4 bases from V and 0 bases from J; bases unmatched to any gene: 12. This CDR3 is built from 19 residues. Per germline, CDR1 SGHVS and CDR2 FNYEAQ. CDR3 protein: CASSSPWSLAGANTGELFF. In nucleotides, the CDR3 is TGTGCCAGCAGCTCCCCCTGGTCATTAGCGGGGGCGAACACCGGGGAGCTGTTTTTT.

V and J are TRBV6-5 and TRBJ1-2; 9 bases line up with TRBD1. After removal of 4 bases from V and 9 bases from J, the junction contained 12 bases not matched to a gene. Germline V CDR1 and CDR2: MNHEY, SVGAGI. This CDR3 contains 15 residues. CDR3 loop: CASSFAGGGQGRYTF. CDR3 in DNA: TGTGCCAGCAGTTTTGCCGGAGGCGGACAGGGGCGCTACACCTTC.

The V call is TRBV5-8, the J call TRBJ2-1; 7 bases match TRBD2. Germline trimming cut 4 bases from V and 12 bases from J; bases unmatched to any gene: 16. Germline CDR1 SGHTS, CDR2 YDEGEE. This CDR3 spans 15 amino acids. CDR3 sequence: CASSRPLGLQPWQFF. For the CDR3, the DNA is TGTGCCAGCAGCCGACCTCTGGGACTACAGCCTTGGCAGTTCTTC.

V usage is TRBV27 and J usage is TRBJ1-4, with 10 bases identical to TRBD1. Germline values: CDR1 MNHEY, CDR2 SMNVEV (reference sequence). With V trimmed by 5 bases and J by 7 bases, 7 bases remained unmatched. This CDR3 is 15 amino acids long. This chain's CDR3 is CASSPTGGMSEKLFF. DNA for the CDR3: TGTGCCAGCAGTCCGACAGGGGGCATGAGTGAAAAACTGTTTTTT.

The rearrangement links TRBV4-3 to TRBJ1-5, with D unresolved. Trimming removed 2 bases from V and 6 bases from J, with 20 bases in between. CDR1 is LGHNA, CDR2 YSLEER, per germline. There are 17 residues in the CDR3. In nucleotides, the CDR3 is TGCGCCAGCAGCCAATCTACCGTCGGGGTCCTGGGTCAGCCCCAGCATTTT. The encoded protein is CASSQSTVGVLGQPQHF.

Here the CDR3 reads CASSARTGANYGYTF. In nucleotides, the CDR3 is TGTGCCAGCAGCGCCCGGACAGGGGCTAACTATGGCTACACCTTC. The chain employs TRBV9 and TRBJ1-2; 9 positions match TRBD1. The germline gives CDR1 SGDLS, CDR2 YYNGEE. The V and J ends lost 3 bases and 0 bases, in that order; junction bases with no gene match: 3. CDR3 length: 15 residues.

The chain recombines TRBV5-6 with TRBJ1-3; D unresolved. Trimming took off 4 bases at V and 0 bases at J, with 11 bases between the two ends. The CDR3 length is 15 residues. Germline V CDR1 and CDR2: SGHDT, YYEEEE. CDR3 DNA: TGTGCCAGCAGCCCGACATCAAGCTCTGGAAACACCATATATTTT. Translated: CASSPTSSSGNTIYF.

This chain connects TRBV21-1 to TRBJ1-2; the table's D call, TRBD1, has no DNA check behind it. TRBV21-1 is reported as a pseudogene. The CDR3 runs to 13 residues. The CDR3 DNA is TGTGCCAGCCTCGGGCAGGGAACCTATGGCTACACCTTC. It encodes CASLGQGTYGYTF.

The V gene is TRBV6-6, the J gene TRBJ1-1; the D is unclear. CDR3 length equals 13 residues. The V end was cut by 2 bases, the J end by 7 bases, with 11 bases between. Germline V gene sequence: CDR1 MNHNY, CDR2 SVGAGI (reference sequence). The CDR3 DNA reads as TGTGCCAGCAGTTACCCGGGGTACGGTGAAGCTTTCTTT. It codes for CASSYPGYGEAFF.

The gene calls are TRBV7-9 and TRBJ2-7; D uncertain. This CDR3 has 14 amino acids. Germline V gene data show CDR1 as SEHNR and CDR2 as FQNEAQ (reference sequence). Trimming took off 1 base at V and 3 bases at J, with 10 bases between the two ends. CDR3 region: CASSLEQPDYEQYF. The CDR3 nucleotides are TGTGCCAGCAGCTTAGAACAGCCTGACTACGAGCAGTACTTC.

This clone appeared once. This sequence joins TRBV7-2 and TRBJ1-4; maybe TRBD1 (6 bases). The germline V gene has CDR1 SGHTA and CDR2 FQGNSA. The CDR3 runs to 13 residues. Trimming shortened V by 5 bases and J by 4 bases, and 8 bases separated the two germline ends. CDR3 DNA sequence: TGTGCCAGCAGCCGAGGGGGTAATGAAAAACTGTTTTTT. Protein sequence: CASSRGGNEKLFF.

The rearrangement uses TRBV7-2 and TRBJ2-4, with D possibly being TRBD1 (5 bases). The CDR3 length is 17 residues. Trimming stripped 4 bases from V and 0 bases from J, with 16 bases between. Germline loops: CDR1 SGHTA, CDR2 FQGNSA. This CDR3 reads CASSSSEKGVAKNIQYF. Here the CDR3 DNA reads TGTGCCAGCAGCTCCAGTGAGAAAGGGGTAGCCAAAAACATTCAGTACTTC.

The chain is built from TRBV2 and TRBJ1-1; D ambiguous. The germline V and J ends were trimmed by 3 bases and 11 bases, with 10 bases remaining between them. Germline CDR1 SNHLY, CDR2 FYNNEI. The CDR3 covers 11 residues. The CDR3 nucleotides are TGTGCCAGCAGTGAGTTAATGAGCGCTTTCTTT. Encoded protein: CASSELMSAFF.

J is TRBJ2-7 and V is TRBV20-1, with D possibly TRBD2 on 5 matching bases. V was shortened by 6 bases and J by 5 bases, with 11 bases between the two germline ends. Germline V gene lookup returns CDR1 DFQATT and CDR2 SNEGSKA (reference sequence). The CDR3 is 11 residues long. The CDR3 reads CSATRINEQYF. The CDR3 nucleotides are TGCAGTGCAACTAGAATCAACGAGCAGTACTTC.

The J gene is TRBJ1-3, the V gene TRBV4-3; D is unresolved. The CDR3 has 14 residues. Germline values: CDR1 LGHNA, CDR2 YSLEER. V was shortened by 0 bases and J by 0 bases, with 3 bases between the two germline ends. The CDR3 is CASSQDSSGNTIYF. CDR3 DNA sequence: TGCGCCAGCAGCCAAGACAGCTCTGGAAACACCATATATTTT.

The chain recombines TRBV5-1 with TRBJ1-1; 8 bases line up with TRBD1. The CDR3 is 19 amino acids. J gave up 1 base and V 0 bases, and 14 bases lay outside the gene matches. Germline values: CDR1 SGHRS, CDR2 YFSETQ. This chain's CDR3 is CASSLVRGQGAKRNTEAFF. CDR3 DNA sequence: TGCGCCAGCAGCTTGGTTCGTGGCCAGGGGGCTAAGAGGAACACTGAAGCTTTCTTT.

The V and J genes are TRBV9 and TRBJ1-2, with D possibly matching TRBD1 (6 bases). The CDR3 contains 15 residues. With 3 bases removed from V and 5 bases from J, the gap between germline ends came to 17 bases. CDR1 is SGDLS, CDR2 YYNGEE, per germline. The CDR3 loop is CASSARAGEGYGYTF. In DNA form, the CDR3 reads TGTGCCAGCAGCGCGAGGGCAGGGGAAGGGTATGGCTACACCTTC.

This chain joins TRBV29-1 and TRBJ2-5; D is uncertain. The CDR3 has 11 amino acids. Germline CDR1 is SQVTM and CDR2 is ANQGSEA. The CDR3 nucleotides read TGCTCTTGGGCAAACCAAGAGACCCAGTACTTC. Translation gives CSWANQETQYF.

The gene calls are TRBV25-1 and TRBJ2-2, with TRBD1 matching over 9 bases. The germline CDR1 and CDR2 sequences are MGHDK and SYGVNS. The CDR3 is made up of 16 amino acids. The ends lost 1 base at V and 3 bases at J; junction bases unmatched: 3. CDR3 loop: CASSESRTGDTGELFF. The CDR3 DNA follows: TGTGCCAGCAGTGAATCTCGGACAGGGGACACCGGGGAGCTGTTTTTT. Full variable domain (remainder filled in from reference TRBV25-1 and TRBJ2-2): EADIYQTPRYLVIGTGKKITLECSQTMGHDKMYWYQQDPGMELHLIHYSYGVNSTEKGDLSSESTVSRIRTEHFPLTLESARPSHTSQYLCASSESRTGDTGELFFGEGSRLTVL.

In this sample, this clone turned up once. The V gene is TRBV5-4, the J gene TRBJ1-6; D gene ambiguous. V lost 4 bases to trimming and J lost 7 bases, with 12 bases between them. The CDR3 runs 14 residues. Germline CDR1 is SGHNT and CDR2 is YYREEE (reference sequence). The DNA for the CDR3 is TGTGCCAGCAGCCCCATGACAACGAATTCACCCCTCCACTTT. This sequence encodes CASSPMTTNSPLHF. Full variable domain (missing parts from reference TRBV5-4 and TRBJ1-6): ETGVTQSPTHLIKTRGQQVTLRCSSQSGHNTVSWYQQALGQGPQFIFQYYREEENGRGNFPPRFSGLQFPNYSSELNVNALELDDSALYLCASSPMTTNSPLHFGNGTRLTVT.

The CDR3: CASRPYGTEYSNEQFF. As DNA, the CDR3 is TGTGCCAGTAGACCCTACGGGACAGAATACAGCAATGAGCAGTTCTTC. The chain combines TRBV19 with TRBJ2-1, with 7 bases that match TRBD1. Germline CDR1 and CDR2: LNHDA and SQIVND (reference sequence). The CDR3 runs to 16 residues. Germline trimming cut 6 bases from V and 6 bases from J; bases unmatched to any gene: 14.

The gene calls are TRBV10-3 and TRBJ1-1; D gene unclear. Germline CDR1 reads ENHRY; CDR2 reads SYGVKD. V dropped 7 bases and J dropped 4 bases, with 22 bases sitting between them. CDR3 size: 16 residues. CDR3: CAITNGAVKDGTEAFF. The CDR3 coding sequence is TGTGCCATCACAAATGGAGCGGTTAAAGATGGCACTGAAGCTTTCTTT.

The CDR3 nucleotides read TGTGCCAGCAGGGCCCCCGGGGTGACTGGCTACACCTTC. This sequence encodes CASRAPGVTGYTF. V usage is TRBV28 and J usage is TRBJ1-2, with D unclear. Trimming took 6 bases from V and 7 from J, leaving 15 bases between them. The V gene's germline CDR1 is MDHEN and CDR2 SYDVKM. The CDR3 has 13 amino acids.

The chain recombines TRBV2 with TRBJ1-2, with 7 nucleotides matching TRBD1. V was clipped by 4 bases and J by 0 bases; unmatched bases: 5. CDR1 SNHLY and CDR2 FYNNEI come from the germline V gene. This CDR3 spans 15 amino acids. The CDR3 DNA follows: TGTGCCAGCAGTGCCCGGACAGGAGCTAACTATGGCTACACCTTC. This encodes CASSARTGANYGYTF.

This clone turned up a few times. The chain carries TRBV28 and TRBJ1-1; TRBD1 is a possible D gene (5 bases). Per germline, CDR1 MDHEN and CDR2 SYDVKM. V was clipped by 6 bases and J by 1 base, with 18 bases between them. CDR3 length equals 16 residues. CDR3 nucleotide sequence: TGTGCCAGCAGCCGCGTGGGGCAGGCAAGGAACACTGAAGCTTTCTTT. It codes for CASSRVGQARNTEAFF.

The rearrangement joins TRBV10-1 to TRBJ1-6; 11 positions agree with TRBD1. The CDR3 sequence is 15 residues long. Germline values: CDR1 WNHNN, CDR2 SYGVQD (reference sequence). With 8 bases clipped from V and 6 bases from J, the junction kept 6 bases outside the gene matches. This CDR3 is CASGRDRGGNSPLHF. The CDR3 DNA reads TGCGCCAGCGGCCGGGACAGGGGGGGTAATTCACCCCTCCACTTT.

The chain links TRBV28 to TRBJ2-3; no clear D. V was clipped by 4 bases and J by 1 base, with 9 bases between them. Germline CDR1 reads MDHEN; CDR2 reads SYDVKM. There are 14 residues in the CDR3. Here the CDR3 reads CASSYLPRTDTQYF. In DNA, the CDR3 is TGTGCCAGCAGTTATCTCCCCCGCACAGATACGCAGTATTTT.

This clone was observed a handful of times. Its ends do not fully match the called genes, so a read error is possible. This CDR3 is also generated by other DNA sequences in the sample. The chain combines TRBV29-1 with TRBJ2-1; 10 nucleotides line up with TRBD2. This CDR3 has 17 amino acids. The germline V gene has CDR1 SQVTM and CDR2 ANQGSEA. CDR3 bases: TGCAGCGTGGAAGGGGTTCTAGCGGGGGCCCCTTACAATGAGCAGTTCTTC. Translation: CSVEGVLAGAPYNEQFF.

This clone was seen once. The chain has TRBV6-5 and TRBJ1-2, with D unresolved. The CDR3 extends over 14 amino acids. Germline V gives CDR1 MNHEY, CDR2 SVGAGI. V dropped 2 bases and J dropped 2 bases, with 9 bases sitting between them. The CDR3 coding sequence is TGTGCCAGCAGTTACAGCAGACTAAACTATGGCTACACCTTC. Translated: CASSYSRLNYGYTF.